A single sample is the source of the 14 T cell receptor beta chains below, sequenced in a study of cytomegalovirus exposure and HLA in healthy donors. A multiplex PCR was run with 60 Vbeta primers and 13 Jbeta primers. This table comes from immunoSEQ multiplex PCR, and its TCRdb copy is limited to in-frame clones, with some not included. The sample carries some 180,000 clones, roughly 68% recorded once. Input material: PBMCs. The source of these receptors is a woman in her twenties or thirties in good health and CMV-seronegative.

The chain couples TRBV7-6 to TRBJ2-5, with TRBD2 matching over 8 bases. With the DNA end fitting TRBJ2-7 better, the J assignment may be wrong. The CDR3 is 15 residues long. Germline V gene lookup returns CDR1 SGHVS and CDR2 FNYEAQ. CDR3 DNA sequence: TGTGCCAGCGGGCTAGCGGGCTCGTCGGAAGCCGAGCAGTACTTC. Translating it yields CASGLAGSSEAEQYF.

This clone has only a few counts. V gene TRBV19 combines with J gene TRBJ2-7; 7 bases are a match to TRBD2. The CDR3 loop spans 14 amino acids. V was pared by 3 bases and J by 2 bases, with 4 bases of the junction left unmatched. Germline-derived CDR1 and CDR2 are LNHDA and SQIVND (reference sequence). CDR3: CASSIGGTAYEQYF. The CDR3 coding sequence is TGTGCCAGTAGTATCGGGGGGACGGCCTACGAGCAGTACTTC.

The chain employs TRBV5-1 and TRBJ2-3; TRBD1 matches at 8 bases. The CDR3 contains 16 residues. Germline lookup yields CDR1 SGHRS and CDR2 YFSETQ. V lost 2 bases and J lost 2; bases outside the gene matches: 7. CDR3 DNA: TGCGCCAGCAGCTTCTCCGGGACAGGTCTCACAGATACGCAGTATTTT. It yields the protein CASSFSGTGLTDTQYF.

The V gene is TRBV4-1, the J gene TRBJ1-2; 7 positions agree with TRBD1. CDR3 length: 14 amino acids. Germline lookup yields CDR1 MGHRA and CDR2 YSYEKL. With 1 base clipped from V and 7 bases from J, the junction kept 6 bases outside the gene matches. CDR3: CASSQGQGLGGYTF. CDR3 nucleotide sequence: TGCGCCAGCAGCCAAGGACAGGGATTGGGTGGCTACACCTTC.

The rearrangement uses TRBV7-2 and TRBJ1-5; D not resolved. CDR1 and CDR2 from the germline V gene are SGHTA and FQGNSA. V was pared by 2 bases and J by 4 bases, with 6 bases between. This CDR3 contains 13 residues. CDR3: CASSLSTNQPQHF. The CDR3 DNA reads TGTGCCAGCAGCTTAAGCACGAATCAGCCCCAGCATTTT.

The rearrangement links TRBV20-1 to TRBJ2-5; D gene unclear. CDR1 and CDR2 (germline): DFQATT, SNEGSKA (reference sequence). CDR3 length: 11 residues. With 5 bases removed from V and 5 bases from J, the gap between germline ends came to 9 bases. In nucleotides, the CDR3 is TGCAGTGCTTCAGAATATGAGACCCAGTACTTC. This codes for CSASEYETQYF.

The CDR3 sequence: CASSWRGFREKLFF. The CDR3 DNA reads TGTGCCAGCAGCTGGCGGGGGTTCAGGGAAAAACTGTTTTTT. This rearrangement joins TRBV5-8 to TRBJ1-4, with a tentative D call TRBD1 (5 bases). The CDR3 is made up of 14 amino acids. Deletions cut 3 bases from V and 8 bases from J, with 14 bases between. Germline V CDR1 and CDR2: SGHTS, YDEGEE.

This rearrangement joins TRBV5-4 to TRBJ2-5, with TRBD2 matching 7 bases. The junction had 11 bases not matched to a gene; V was cut back by 4 bases and J by 5 bases. The germline V gene encodes CDR1 SGHNT and CDR2 YYREEE (reference sequence). CDR3 length: 15 residues. The CDR3 loop is CASSPVLATQETQYF. The CDR3 DNA reads as TGTGCCAGCAGCCCAGTACTAGCGACTCAGGAGACCCAGTACTTC.

The chain carries TRBV7-2 and TRBJ2-5; the match to TRBD2 covers 7 bases. The V segment lost 2 bases and the J segment 5 bases; nucleotides outside the gene matches: 14. CDR1 is SGHTA and CDR2 is FQGNSA in the germline V gene. The CDR3 sequence is 17 residues long. CDR3 nucleotide sequence: TGTGCCAGCAGCTTATCGGGAAGACAGCCCGGGGGGGAGACCCAGTACTTC. Translating it yields CASSLSGRQPGGETQYF.

The CDR3 loop reads CASTPSGTGELFF. Written as DNA, the CDR3 is TGTGCCTCAACACCTAGTGGGACCGGGGAGCTGTTTTTT. The chain uses TRBV30 and TRBJ2-2; D gene unclear. Germline values: CDR1 GTSNPN, CDR2 SVGIG (reference sequence). The V end lost 7 bases, the J end lost 5 bases, and 14 bases lay between the germline ends. This CDR3 has 13 residues.

CDR3 nucleotide sequence: TGTGCCAGTAAGCAGGGGGCTCGTCTGGATACTGAAGCTTTCTTT. This encodes CASKQGARLDTEAFF. The rearrangement uses TRBV19 and TRBJ1-1; 8 positions agree with TRBD1. Germline V gene data show CDR1 as LNHDA and CDR2 as SQIVND (reference sequence). J lost 5 bases, V lost 7 bases, and 12 bases had no gene match. CDR3 size: 15 residues.

The rearrangement links TRBV5-1 to TRBJ2-6, with D unresolved. Trimming removed 2 bases from V and 1 base from J, with 7 bases in between. Germline V gene lookup returns CDR1 SGHRS and CDR2 YFSETQ. CDR3 size: 15 residues. The CDR3 DNA follows: TGCGCCAGCAGCTTTCAAAAATCTGGGGCCAACGTCCTGACTTTC. Translating it yields CASSFQKSGANVLTF.

V gene TRBV6-1 combines with J gene TRBJ1-2; D perhaps matches TRBD1 (5 bases). The ends were cut back, 2 bases at V and 3 bases at J, with 7 bases in the middle. Germline values: CDR1 MNHNS, CDR2 SASEGT. This CDR3 spans 13 amino acids. The CDR3, as DNA: TGTGCCAGCAGTGAAACAGGAGACTATGGCTACACCTTC. It encodes CASSETGDYGYTF.

The chain employs TRBV2 and TRBJ2-3, with TRBD2 matching 8 bases. The CDR3 totals 15 residues. After removal of 6 bases from V and 7 bases from J, the junction contained 12 bases not matched to a gene. From germline, CDR1 is SNHLY and CDR2 FYNNEI. The CDR3 DNA is TGTGCCAGCAGGGAGGGCGCTAGCGGGCCCTATACGCAGTATTTT. Amino acids: CASREGASGPYTQYF. Full variable domain (outside the CDR3, taken from reference TRBV2 and TRBJ2-3): EPEVTQTPSHQVTQMGQEVILRCVPISNHLYFYWYRQILGQKVEFLVSFYNNEISEKSEIFDDQFSVERPDGSNFTLKIRSTKLEDSAMYFCASREGASGPYTQYFGPGTRLTVL.